A selection of T cell receptor beta chains follows, all from one sample in a study of cytomegalovirus exposure and HLA in healthy donors. Clones were read by immunoSEQ multiplex PCR, and TCRdb kept only the in-frame ones, dropping some. The sample records about 110,000 clones, about three quarters being singletons. Sequencing was done on a sample of PBMCs. The receptors were gathered from a woman in her twenties or thirties in good health and CMV-seronegative. Both conserved end residues are trimmed from each CDR3. Not all rows give a size; the values are once, few, many and, for expanded clones, a class.

>TRBV11-3|.|TRBJ2-2
ASSPSGYTGELF
>TRBV7-2|.|TRBJ1-2
AIISGLYNYGYT
>TRBV30|.|TRBJ2-5
AWSKTITGETQY
>TRBV7-2|.|TRBJ2-4
ASSLRAAGRENIQY
>TRBV5-1|.|TRBJ2-7
ASSLGGQGAAFGYEQY
>TRBV5-1|.|TRBJ2-1
ASSLGSGGSSYNEQF
>TRBV10-1|.|TRBJ2-5
ASSESGQQETQY
>TRBV6-5|.|TRBJ2-3
ASSPNGEAQY
>TRBV9|.|TRBJ1-6
ASSVDPVTEPNPYNSPLH
>TRBV5-1|few|TRBJ2-5
ASSSGDGGETQY
>TRBV29-1|.|TRBJ1-5
SVSPGVNQPQH
>TRBV4-3|.|TRBJ1-2
ASSQEFGEGLGYT
>TRBV5-1|.|TRBJ2-1
ASSYGTSGRPSYNEQF